The 24 T cell receptor beta chains presented below share a single source sample, sequenced in a study of regulatory T cells in long-lasting Graves disease. Arm-PCR of CDR3 regions and iRepertoire HTBI primers were the basis on which TCR beta libraries were built. TCRdb reprocessed the multiplex PCR reads via MiXCR and lists one record per CDR3 protein. The sample contains roughly 520,000 distinct CDR3 sequences, more than 10% of which appear only once. Time point noted: newly diagnosed GD, antithyroid drugs for less than 3 months. Construction of the TCR library relied on RNA isolated from PBMCs. These same data were also listed under a study on T cells in Graves' hyperthyroidism and ophthalmopathy.

Source: peripheral blood mononuclear cells (PBMCs), taken at new diagnosis, from a patient treated with antithyroid drugs. The receptors shown here come from a woman aged 25-40 years with Graves disease.

The rearrangement uses TRBV7-9 and TRBJ2-1, with TRBD1 identical over 9 bases. The CDR3 extends over 14 amino acids. Germline V gives CDR1 SEHNR, CDR2 FQNEAQ (reference sequence). V trimming: 4 bases; J trimming: 7 bases; junction bases outside the gene matches: 5. CDR3 region: CASSSGTGINEQFF. The DNA of the CDR3 is TGTGCCAGCAGCTCCGGGACAGGGATAAATGAGCAGTTCTTC. Combining the CDR3 with reference TRBV7-9 and TRBJ2-1 gives the whole variable domain DTGVSQNPRHKITKRGQNVTFRCDPISEHNRLYWYRQTLGQGPEFLTYFQNEAQLEKSRLLSDRFSAERPKGSFSTLEIQRTEQGDSAMYLCASSSGTGINEQFFGPGTRLTVL.

The chain recombines TRBV5-1 with TRBJ2-2; maybe TRBD2 (6 bases). The germline gives CDR1 SGHRS, CDR2 YFSETQ. The CDR3 consists of 14 residues. Trimming took off 1 base at V and 4 bases at J, with 8 bases between the two ends. The CDR3 is CASSLSSATGELFF. CDR3 nucleotides: TGCGCCAGCAGCTTGTCTAGCGCCACCGGGGAGCTGTTTTTT.

This clonotype came up a few times. This chain connects TRBV7-9 to TRBJ2-1, with 15 bases fitting TRBD2. Germline assignment: CDR1 SEHNR and CDR2 FQNEAQ (reference sequence). There are 17 residues in the CDR3. V shed 5 bases, J shed 7 bases, and the junction held 9 bases outside the gene matches. CDR3 coding DNA: TGTGCCAGCAGCCTCGGACTAGCGGGAGGGTTCCTTAATGAGCAGTTCTTC. Translated, it gives CASSLGLAGGFLNEQFF.

The chain employs TRBV29-1 and TRBJ2-7, with D possibly matching TRBD2 (6 bases). This CDR3 contains 12 residues. Germline CDR1 SQVTM, CDR2 ANQGSEA. V was cut by 7 bases and J by 7 bases, with 17 bases left in between. The chain's CDR3 is CSASGSGMEQYF. The DNA of the CDR3 is TGCAGCGCGTCCGGGAGTGGAATGGAGCAGTACTTC.

There are many counts of this clonotype. The chain couples TRBV20-1 to TRBJ2-7; 9 bases agree with TRBD1. V shed 5 bases and J 3 bases; nucleotides not matched to a gene: 8. This CDR3 comprises 14 residues. In germline, CDR1 is DFQATT, CDR2 SNEGSKA (reference sequence). DNA for the CDR3: TGCAGTGCTCCAAAGGCGGGACAGGGCTACGAGCAGTACTTC. The encoded protein is CSAPKAGQGYEQYF.

The table lists this clonotype with many counts. This chain connects TRBV3-1 to TRBJ2-7; 7 bases line up with TRBD2. CDR3 size: 16 residues. CDR1 LGHDT and CDR2 YNNKEL come from the germline V gene (reference sequence). After removal of 0 bases from V and 2 bases from J, the junction contained 7 bases not matched to a gene. CDR3 residues: CASSQDALAVAYEQYF. CDR3 coding DNA: TGTGCCAGCAGCCAAGATGCGCTAGCGGTGGCCTACGAGCAGTACTTC.

This clonotype has just a few counts. The genes are TRBV19 and TRBJ2-2; 13 positions match TRBD2. V dropped 5 bases and J dropped 5; count of bases not matched to a gene: 2. Germline values: CDR1 LNHDA, CDR2 SQIVND (reference sequence). CDR3 length equals 15 residues. The CDR3 reads CASSGLAGVTGELFF. In nucleotides, the CDR3 is TGTGCCAGTAGTGGACTAGCGGGGGTAACCGGGGAGCTGTTTTTT.

The chain carries TRBV2 and TRBJ2-5, with D perhaps matching TRBD1 or TRBD2 (6 bases each). V was cut by 4 bases and J by 2 bases, with 11 bases left in between. Germline CDR1 reads SNHLY; CDR2 reads FYNNEI. The CDR3 sequence is 14 residues long. The CDR3 protein is CASSGRRGQETQYF. DNA of the CDR3: TGTGCCAGCAGTGGACGGAGGGGGCAAGAGACCCAGTACTTC. Supplemented by reference TRBV2 and TRBJ2-5, the full variable domain reads EPEVTQTPSHQVTQMGQEVILRCVPISNHLYFYWYRQILGQKVEFLVSFYNNEISEKSEIFDDQFSVERPDGSNFTLKIRSTKLEDSAMYFCASSGRRGQETQYFGPGTRLLVL.

This clonotype was counted at least ten times. The chain uses TRBV20-1 and TRBJ2-1; 13 bases line up with TRBD2. CDR1 is DFQATT and CDR2 is SNEGSKA in the germline V gene (reference sequence). The CDR3 has 16 amino acids. CDR3 amino acids: CSSGGISGLAGNEQFF. In DNA form, the CDR3 reads TGCAGCTCTGGGGGGATCTCGGGACTAGCGGGAAATGAGCAGTTCTTC.

This clonotype was recorded many times. The CDR3 sequence is CASSLESYGTEAFF. The DNA of the CDR3 is TGTGCCAGCAGCTTAGAATCGTACGGCACTGAAGCTTTCTTT. The chain uses TRBV11-3 and TRBJ1-1, with D hard to call. CDR1 and CDR2 (germline): SGHNT, YENEEA. V lost 0 bases to trimming and J lost 4 bases, with 9 bases between them. The CDR3 spans 14 residues.

This clonotype was recorded a few times. The chain employs TRBV9 and TRBJ2-3; 16 bases are shared with TRBD2. CDR3 length: 19 amino acids. Germline V CDR1 and CDR2: SGDLS, YYNGEE. Trimming took 4 bases from V and 1 from J; bases not matched to a gene: 9. DNA of the CDR3: TGTGCCAGCAGCCCCGAGGGACTAGCGGGAGGGCCGGGCACAGATACGCAGTATTTT. It translates to CASSPEGLAGGPGTDTQYF.

This clonotype was seen at least ten times. The rearrangement joins TRBV6-1 to TRBJ2-1; D is uncertain. V dropped 8 bases and J dropped 0 bases, with 11 bases sitting between them. Germline assignment: CDR1 MNHNS and CDR2 SASEGT. CDR3 length: 14 residues. The CDR3, as DNA: TGTGCCAGCCGGCCCCGTAGCTCCTACAATGAGCAGTTCTTC. Protein: CASRPRSSYNEQFF.

The V gene is TRBV11-2, the J gene TRBJ2-2; D gene uncertain. The CDR3 loop spans 15 amino acids. CDR1 and CDR2 from the germline V gene are SGHAT and FQNNGV. The V and J ends lost 5 bases and 3 bases respectively, with 13 bases between them. The CDR3 DNA follows: TGTGCCAGCAGCCCCTCGGGTCTGGACACCGGGGAGCTGTTTTTT. Amino acids: CASSPSGLDTGELFF.

V usage is TRBV2 and J usage is TRBJ1-5, with unresolved D. The CDR3 is made up of 14 amino acids. Trimming shortened V by 4 bases and J by 3 bases, and 10 bases separated the two germline ends. Germline V gene sequence: CDR1 SNHLY, CDR2 FYNNEI. The CDR3, as DNA: TGTGCCAGCAGTGGCTACTTCTCCAATCAGCCCCAGCATTTT. This encodes CASSGYFSNQPQHF.

The sample holds many counts of this clonotype. The gene calls are TRBV10-3 and TRBJ2-7; 7 bases are a match to TRBD1. After removal of 6 bases from V and 5 bases from J, the junction contained 13 bases not matched to a gene. The CDR3 sequence is 15 residues long. Germline V gives CDR1 ENHRY, CDR2 SYGVKD. The CDR3 sequence: CAISSEGGQIDEQYF. The CDR3 DNA reads TGTGCCATCAGCAGTGAAGGGGGACAGATCGACGAGCAGTACTTC.

This clonotype was observed a handful of times. The rearrangement joins TRBV11-3 to TRBJ2-2; 7 bases map to TRBD1. Germline V gene lookup returns CDR1 SGHNT and CDR2 YENEEA. V trimming: 5 bases; J trimming: 5 bases; junction bases outside the gene matches: 2. The CDR3 length is 13 residues. The CDR3 bases are TGTGCCAGCAGCGGGGGACAGACCGGGGAGCTGTTTTTT. Its protein product is CASSGGQTGELFF.

The chain joins TRBV5-6 to TRBJ2-1, with 7 positions matching TRBD2. Per the germline V gene, CDR1 is SGHDT and CDR2 is YYEEEE. This CDR3 contains 16 residues. Trimming at V came to 1 base and at J to 3 bases, leaving 7 bases not matched to a gene. The CDR3 region is CASSLWGQRGYNEQFF. The CDR3 DNA sequence: TGTGCCAGCAGCTTGTGGGGCCAGCGGGGCTACAATGAGCAGTTCTTC.

This clonotype was recorded only once. At one of its ends the junction is not consistent with the germline gene, which may arise from a read error. The chain joins TRBV20-1 to TRBJ2-3; 10 nucleotides align to TRBD2. This CDR3 has 16 residues. Germline CDR1 reads DFQATT; CDR2 reads SNEGSKA (reference sequence). As DNA, the CDR3 is TGCAGTGGTAGAGGTTCGGCTAGCGGGAGCCCCGATACGCAGTATTTT. It translates to CSGRGSASGSPDTQYF.

There are many counts of this clonotype. V usage is TRBV6-1 and J usage is TRBJ1-1; TRBD1 aligns across 8 bases. The germline V gene has CDR1 MNHNS and CDR2 SASEGT. This CDR3 is 16 amino acids long. J lost 4 bases, V lost 5 bases, and 12 bases had no gene match. CDR3 sequence (DNA): TGTGCCAGCAGTACCTACCAACAGGGGGGCAGCACTGAAGCTTTCTTT. Translation gives CASSTYQQGGSTEAFF.

This clonotype showed up many times. The J gene is TRBJ2-7, the V gene TRBV2; 9 positions match TRBD1. CDR1 is SNHLY, CDR2 FYNNEI, per germline. CDR3 length equals 15 residues. V shed 11 bases and J 0 bases; nucleotides not matched to a gene: 11. The CDR3 region has the DNA TGTGCCGGTCTTGGACAGGGGCTATTCTCCTACGAGCAGTACTTC. Encoded protein: CAGLGQGLFSYEQYF.

This clonotype was recorded many times. The V and J genes are TRBV15 and TRBJ1-4; D remains unclear. The CDR3 has 15 amino acids. The germline V and J ends were trimmed by 3 bases and 0 bases, with 8 bases remaining between them. The V gene's germline CDR1 is LNHNV and CDR2 YYDKDF (reference sequence). CDR3 sequence reads: CATSSRIATNEKLFF. DNA for the CDR3: TGTGCCACCAGCAGTAGGATTGCAACTAATGAAAAACTGTTTTTT.

In this sample, this clonotype turned up many times. CDR3 DNA sequence: TGTGCCAGCAGTGAATCTGGGACAGGCTCCTACGAGCAGTACTTC. Translation: CASSESGTGSYEQYF. This chain connects TRBV2 to TRBJ2-7; 8 bases align to TRBD1. CDR3 size: 15 residues. The germline V gene has CDR1 SNHLY and CDR2 FYNNEI. V lost 2 bases, J lost 0 bases, and 3 bases stayed unmatched.

The chain employs TRBV29-1 and TRBJ2-7; the match to TRBD1 covers 7 bases. Germline V lookup: CDR1 SQVTM, CDR2 ANQGSEA. Unmatched junction bases numbered 12, after V lost 3 bases and J lost 4 bases. This CDR3 region has 15 residues. The CDR3 spells CSVEVNPGGTYEQYF. The CDR3 DNA follows: TGCAGCGTTGAGGTTAATCCAGGGGGAACATACGAGCAGTACTTC.

This clonotype was recorded at least ten times. This chain links TRBV2 with TRBJ2-3; TRBD1 matches 8 bases. With 6 bases clipped from V and 2 bases from J, the junction kept 7 bases outside the gene matches. Germline V gene sequence: CDR1 SNHLY, CDR2 FYNNEI. The CDR3 extends over 15 amino acids. This chain's CDR3 is CASSPHRGITDTQYF. In DNA, the CDR3 is TGTGCCAGCAGCCCTCACAGGGGGATCACAGATACGCAGTATTTT. The full variable domain, rest sourced from reference TRBV2 and TRBJ2-3, is EPEVTQTPSHQVTQMGQEVILRCVPISNHLYFYWYRQILGQKVEFLVSFYNNEISEKSEIFDDQFSVERPDGSNFTLKIRSTKLEDSAMYFCASSPHRGITDTQYFGPGTRLTVL.